This is a list of T cell receptor beta chains from one sample in a study of molecular identifiers for immune sequencing clone quantification. From the PCR reads, TCRdb called clonotypes with MiXCR, one entry per CDR3 protein. The profile shows about 640,000 distinct CDR3 sequences, just under 20% of them singletons. The sample taken for sequencing was naive CD8+ T cells from blood, with Jurkat cell RNA spiked in. The receptors come from a human donor in good health. Some libraries in this study had Jurkat cell RNA spiked in. Both conserved end residues are part of each CDR3. Not every row has a clone size; where given, it reads once, few, many or a size class.

j_call v_call clone_size cdr3_aa
TRBJ1-1 TRBV28 many CASSLFPPTGWGTEAFF
TRBJ1-1 TRBV14 many CASSQFFTGEAFF
TRBJ1-1 TRBV7-2 many CASKDWNDNSEAFF
TRBJ2-6 TRBV4-1 many CASSQPSSGANVLTF
TRBJ2-5 TRBV20-1 many CSAREEDWDNQETQYF
TRBJ2-7 TRBV4-3 few CASSQDPSGVTYEQYF
TRBJ2-7 TRBV20-1 many CSARDRLVEYEQYF
TRBJ2-5 TRBV6-5 many CASRSRLAGGLQETQYF
TRBJ2-7 TRBV19 few CASSITGSYEQYF
TRBJ1-1 TRBV6-6 many CASSYGVKGAGTEAFF
TRBJ2-2 TRBV4-3 few CASSQDRGTTSTGELFF
TRBJ1-1 TRBV7-9 many CASSSTGNSDEAFF
TRBJ2-1 TRBV19 few CASSIRVGTSGPEQFF
TRBJ2-1 TRBV7-9 NA CASSPRGATNEQFF
TRBJ2-5 TRBV20-1 many CSARDLSLAEETQYF
TRBJ2-7 TRBV27 few CASTRPGTGGTSGGYEQYF
TRBJ2-7 TRBV27 NA CACSRGSSYEQYF
TRBJ1-5 TRBV20-1 many CSARNGDSPNQPQHF
TRBJ1-5 TRBV6-5 many CASSEHYTESNQPQHF
TRBJ1-1 TRBV7-6 many CASSHNQGRNTEAFF
TRBJ2-3 TRBV20-1 many CSATGLAGVHPATDTQYF
TRBJ1-1 TRBV2 many CASSERRDRGLINTEAFF
TRBJ1-1 TRBV28 many CASSFRLLNTEAFF
TRBJ2-7 TRBV5-5 many CASSLGLGVIEQYF
TRBJ1-1 TRBV7-9 many CASSLSTGLVAEAFF
TRBJ2-3 TRBV28 many CATSQTEAGPTDTQYF
TRBJ2-2 TRBV12-3/TRBV12-4 many CASSPYSVANTGELFF
TRBJ2-5 TRBV6-6 many CATTTPNAGETQYF
TRBJ2-1 TRBV4-2 few CASSQVHNSYNEQFF
TRBJ1-1 TRBV29-1 NA CSVEATDRGYSTEAFF